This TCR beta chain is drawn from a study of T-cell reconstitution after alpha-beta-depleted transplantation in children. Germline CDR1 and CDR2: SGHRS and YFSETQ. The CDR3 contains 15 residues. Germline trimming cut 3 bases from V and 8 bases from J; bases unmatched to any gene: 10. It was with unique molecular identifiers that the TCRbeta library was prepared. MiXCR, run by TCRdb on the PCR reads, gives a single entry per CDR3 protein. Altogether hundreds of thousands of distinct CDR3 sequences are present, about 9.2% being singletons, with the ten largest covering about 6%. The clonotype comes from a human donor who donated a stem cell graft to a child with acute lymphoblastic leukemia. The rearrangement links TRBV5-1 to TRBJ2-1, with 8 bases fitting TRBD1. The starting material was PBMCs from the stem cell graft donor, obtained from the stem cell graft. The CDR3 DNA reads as TGCGCCAGCAGCTACCAGGGGGCCGGAGCTGATGAGCAGTTCTTC. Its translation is CASSYQGAGADEQFF.